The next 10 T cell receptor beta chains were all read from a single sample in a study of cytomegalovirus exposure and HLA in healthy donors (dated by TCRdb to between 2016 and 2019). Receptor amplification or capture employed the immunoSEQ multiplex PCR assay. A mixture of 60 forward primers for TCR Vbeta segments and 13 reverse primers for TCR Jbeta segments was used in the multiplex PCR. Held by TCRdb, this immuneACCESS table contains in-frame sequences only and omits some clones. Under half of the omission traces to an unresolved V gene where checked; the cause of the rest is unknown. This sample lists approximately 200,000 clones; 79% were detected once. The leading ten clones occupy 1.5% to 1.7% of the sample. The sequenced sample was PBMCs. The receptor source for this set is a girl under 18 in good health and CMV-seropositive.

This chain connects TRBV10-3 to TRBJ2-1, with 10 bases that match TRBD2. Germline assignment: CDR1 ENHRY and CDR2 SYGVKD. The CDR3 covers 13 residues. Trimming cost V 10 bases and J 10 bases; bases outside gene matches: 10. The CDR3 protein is CATTNTLAGEQFF. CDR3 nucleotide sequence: TGTGCCACTACGAATACACTAGCGGGAGAGCAGTTCTTC.

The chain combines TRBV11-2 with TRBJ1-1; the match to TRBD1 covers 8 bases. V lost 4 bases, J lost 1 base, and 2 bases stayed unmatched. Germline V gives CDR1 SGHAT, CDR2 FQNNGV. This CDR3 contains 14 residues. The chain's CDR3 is CASSYTGGNTEAFF. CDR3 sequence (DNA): TGTGCCAGCAGCTATACAGGGGGGAACACTGAAGCTTTCTTT.

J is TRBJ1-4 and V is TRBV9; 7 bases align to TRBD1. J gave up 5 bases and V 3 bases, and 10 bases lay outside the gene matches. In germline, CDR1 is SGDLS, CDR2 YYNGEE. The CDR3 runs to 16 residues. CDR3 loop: CASSAEHRGRNEKLFF. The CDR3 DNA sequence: TGTGCCAGCAGCGCCGAACACAGGGGAAGAAATGAAAAACTGTTTTTT.

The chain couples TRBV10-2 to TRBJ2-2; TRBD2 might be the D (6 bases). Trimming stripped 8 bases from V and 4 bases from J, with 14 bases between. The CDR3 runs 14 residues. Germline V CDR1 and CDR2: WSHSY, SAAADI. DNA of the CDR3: TGCGCCAGCCAGCGGGCTCACTTCACCGGGGAGCTGTTTTTT. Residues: CASQRAHFTGELFF.

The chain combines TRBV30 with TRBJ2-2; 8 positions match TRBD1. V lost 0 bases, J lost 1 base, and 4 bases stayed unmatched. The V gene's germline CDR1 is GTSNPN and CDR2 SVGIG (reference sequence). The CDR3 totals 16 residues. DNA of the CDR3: TGTGCCTGGAGTGTACGGGGACAGGAGAACACCGGGGAGCTGTTTTTT. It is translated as CAWSVRGQENTGELFF.

The CDR3 here is CASSPQVWMRLAGLTGELFF. For the CDR3, the DNA is TGCGCCAGCAGTCCCCAGGTTTGGATGAGACTAGCGGGGTTAACCGGGGAGCTGTTTTTT. The gene calls are TRBV23-1 and TRBJ2-2; 11 bases match TRBD2. TRBV23-1 is treated as an ORF (open reading frame) with a function not yet certain. This CDR3 is built from 20 residues. J was trimmed by 5 bases and V by 4 bases; bases with no gene match: 18.

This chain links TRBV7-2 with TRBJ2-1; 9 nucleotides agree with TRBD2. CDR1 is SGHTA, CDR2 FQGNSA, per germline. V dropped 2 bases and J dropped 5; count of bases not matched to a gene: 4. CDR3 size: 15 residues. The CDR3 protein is CASSLSGGHNNEQFF. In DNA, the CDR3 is TGTGCCAGCAGCTTAAGCGGGGGGCATAACAATGAGCAGTTCTTC.

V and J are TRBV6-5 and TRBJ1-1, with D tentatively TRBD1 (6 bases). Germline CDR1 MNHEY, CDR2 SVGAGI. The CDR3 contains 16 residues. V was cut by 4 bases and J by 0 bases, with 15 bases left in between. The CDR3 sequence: CASSSAAGDMNTEAFF. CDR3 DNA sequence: TGTGCCAGCAGTTCCGCCGCGGGGGACATGAACACTGAAGCTTTCTTT.

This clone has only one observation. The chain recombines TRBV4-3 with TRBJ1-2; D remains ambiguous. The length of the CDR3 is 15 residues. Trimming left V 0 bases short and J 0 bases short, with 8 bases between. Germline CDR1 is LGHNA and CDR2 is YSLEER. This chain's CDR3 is CASSQEVRSNYGYTF. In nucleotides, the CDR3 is TGCGCCAGCAGCCAAGAGGTCAGATCTAACTATGGCTACACCTTC.

CDR3 loop: CASSLVAGPNTEAFF. In DNA, the CDR3 is TGTGCCAGCAGCTTAGTGGCAGGGCCGAACACTGAAGCTTTCTTT. The J gene is TRBJ1-1, the V gene TRBV11-2; D perhaps matches TRBD1 (5 bases). CDR3 size: 15 residues. The germline V and J ends were trimmed by 1 base and 1 base, with 10 bases remaining between them. Germline assignment: CDR1 SGHAT and CDR2 FQNNGV. Filled out from reference TRBV11-2 and TRBJ1-1, the complete variable domain reads EAGVAQSPRYKIIEKRQSVAFWCNPISGHATLYWYQQILGQGPKLLIQFQNNGVVDDSQLPKDRFSAERLKGVDSTLKIQPAKLEDSAVYLCASSLVAGPNTEAFFGQGTRLTVV.